Only a few counts were recorded for the clone carrying this TCR beta chain. The antigen is unknown. Unique molecular identifiers tagged the TCR beta cDNA libraries. TCRdb re-called the PCR reads through MiXCR, storing one row per CDR3 protein. The repertoire has about 680,000 distinct CDR3 sequences, roughly three fifths of them found once; the top ten carry about 11%. CDR1 is SGHKS and CDR2 is YYEKEE in the germline V gene (reference sequence). V lost 3 bases to trimming and J lost 8 bases, with 12 bases between them. CDR3 length: 13 residues. The data are from a study of post-analysis software for immune sequencing data. The overall study: Recorded subtypes: relapsing-remitting, secondary progressive, progressive-relapsing; some patients unannotated.

Study-level findings and limits: There were about five TRBV segments more frequent in patients than controls, and TRBV5-6, TRBV5-1 and TRBV20-1 were among them. Versus controls, multiple sclerosis patients showed significantly lower diversity (normalized Chao1).

The material sequenced was blood. The receptor's source is a girl under 10 years old with multiple sclerosis. The chain recombines TRBV5-5 with TRBJ2-1; D uncertain. The CDR3 DNA reads TGTGCCAGCAGCTACAGCTTGGGCCATGAGCAGTTCTTC. This sequence encodes CASSYSLGHEQFF.